This T cell receptor beta chain was captured by sequencing in a study of CD8 T cells in Susac syndrome. RNA amounts of about 0.45 to 1 ug underwent reverse transcription with random hexamers. TCRdb fed the immunoSEQ multiplex PCR reads into MiXCR, producing one record per CDR3 protein. The table has just over 150,000 distinct CDR3 sequences, 95% seen once. Trimming removed 5 bases from V and 5 bases from J; junction bases left unmatched: 10. The germline V gene encodes CDR1 SQVTM and CDR2 ANQGSEA. This CDR3 spans 14 amino acids. The sequenced sample was CD4+ T cells from PBMCs. V usage is TRBV29-1 and J usage is TRBJ1-2; 8 positions match TRBD1. This receptor was obtained from a human donor with Susac syndrome. This chain's CDR3 is CSVTLRDRQYGYTF. The CDR3 nucleotides are TGCAGCGTTACTCTCCGGGACAGGCAATATGGCTACACCTTC.